The next 2 T cell receptor beta chains were all read from a single sample in a study of cytomegalovirus exposure and HLA in healthy donors. 13 Jbeta primers and 60 Vbeta primers were used for the PCR. Measured with immunoSEQ multiplex PCR; TCRdb has only the in-frame clones, and not every one. The table has 100,000 to 150,000 clones, about 10% seen once. What was sequenced was PBMCs. The receptors derive from a woman aged 18-29 years in good health and CMV-seropositive.

The chain carries TRBV28 and TRBJ2-7; D might be TRBD1 (5 bases). This CDR3 spans 12 amino acids. The V end lost 2 bases, the J end lost 9 bases, and 11 bases lay between the germline ends. The germline gives CDR1 MDHEN, CDR2 SYDVKM. CDR3 sequence (DNA): TGTGCCAGCAGTTTAAGGGGCGAAGGGCAGTACTTC. It yields the protein CASSLRGEGQYF.

This clone was observed a handful of times. The chain links TRBV9 to TRBJ2-5; no firm D call. Germline CDR1 SGDLS, CDR2 YYNGEE. This CDR3 comprises 14 residues. Deletions cut 0 bases from V and 10 bases from J, with 16 bases between. The CDR3: CASSVGIDTPNQYF. The DNA of the CDR3 is TGTGCCAGCAGCGTAGGAATCGACACCCCTAACCAGTACTTC. The full variable domain, with the rest looked up from reference TRBV9 and TRBJ2-5, is DSGVTQTPKHLITATGQRVTLRCSPRSGDLSVYWYQQSLDQGLQFLIQYYNGEERAKGNILERFSAQQFPDLHSELNLSSLELGDSALYFCASSVGIDTPNQYFGPGTRLLVL.